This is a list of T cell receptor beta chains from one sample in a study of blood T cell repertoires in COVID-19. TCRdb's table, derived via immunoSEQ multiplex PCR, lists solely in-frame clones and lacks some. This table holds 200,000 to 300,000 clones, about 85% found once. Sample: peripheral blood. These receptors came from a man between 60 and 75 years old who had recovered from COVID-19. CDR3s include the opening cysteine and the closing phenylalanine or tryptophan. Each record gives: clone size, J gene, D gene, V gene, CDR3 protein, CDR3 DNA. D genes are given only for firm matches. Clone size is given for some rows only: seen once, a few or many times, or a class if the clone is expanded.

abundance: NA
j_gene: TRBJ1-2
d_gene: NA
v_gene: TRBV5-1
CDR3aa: CASSLDGGASYGYTF
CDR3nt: TGCGCCAGCAGCTTGGACGGGGGGGCGAGCTATGGCTACACCTTC

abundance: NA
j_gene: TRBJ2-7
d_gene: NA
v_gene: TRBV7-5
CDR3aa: CATIGDEQYF
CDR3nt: TGTGCCACAATAGGAGACGAGCAGTACTTC

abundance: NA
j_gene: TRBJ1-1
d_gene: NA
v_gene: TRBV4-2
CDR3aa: CASSQSGMDTEAFF
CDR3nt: TGTGCCAGCAGCCAGTCGGGGATGGACACTGAAGCTTTCTTT

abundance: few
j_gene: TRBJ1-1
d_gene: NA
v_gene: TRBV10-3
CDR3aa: CAISEFGRLNTEAFF
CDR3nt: TGTGCCATCAGTGAGTTTGGCAGGTTGAACACTGAAGCTTTCTTT

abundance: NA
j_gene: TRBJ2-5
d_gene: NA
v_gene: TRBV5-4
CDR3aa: CASSQYQETQYF
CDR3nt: TGTGCCAGCAGCCAGTACCAAGAGACCCAGTACTTC

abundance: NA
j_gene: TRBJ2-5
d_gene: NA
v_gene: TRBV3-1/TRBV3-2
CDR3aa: CASRRGEARETQYF
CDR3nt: TGTGCCAGCAGGCGCGGGGAGGCCAGGGAGACCCAGTACTTC

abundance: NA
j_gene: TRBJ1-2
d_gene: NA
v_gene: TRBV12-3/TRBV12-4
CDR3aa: CASSFRGGYTF
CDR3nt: TGTGCCAGCAGTTTTCGGGGTGGCTACACCTTC

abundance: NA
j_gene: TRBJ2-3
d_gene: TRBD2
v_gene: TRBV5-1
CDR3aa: CASSLAAGLAGGHSDTQYF
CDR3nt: TGCGCCAGCAGCTTGGCGGCCGGACTAGCGGGGGGGCACTCAGATACGCAGTATTTT

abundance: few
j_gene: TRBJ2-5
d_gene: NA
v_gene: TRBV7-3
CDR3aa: CASSLGPGGVETQYF
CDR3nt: TGTGCCAGCAGCTTAGGCCCAGGCGGGGTCGAGACCCAGTACTTC

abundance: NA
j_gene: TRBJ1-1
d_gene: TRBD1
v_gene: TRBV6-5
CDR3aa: CASSSQPGGGNTEAFF
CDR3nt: TGTGCCAGCAGTTCCCAACCAGGGGGAGGGAACACTGAAGCTTTCTTT

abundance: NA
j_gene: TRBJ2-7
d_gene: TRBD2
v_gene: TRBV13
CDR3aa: CASSFLTSGGMEQYF
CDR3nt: TGTGCCAGCAGCTTCTTGACTAGCGGGGGTATGGAGCAGTACTTC

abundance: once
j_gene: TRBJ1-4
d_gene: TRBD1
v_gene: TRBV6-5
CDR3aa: CAAGNRGREKLFF
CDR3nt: TGTGCCGCGGGGAACAGGGGTCGGGAAAAACTGTTTTTT

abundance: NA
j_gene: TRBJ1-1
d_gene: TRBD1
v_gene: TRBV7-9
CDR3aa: CASSRGGIATEAFF
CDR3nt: TGTGCCAGCAGCCGAGGGGGCATAGCGACTGAAGCTTTCTTT

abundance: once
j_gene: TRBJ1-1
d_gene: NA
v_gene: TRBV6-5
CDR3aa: CASSSRDKNTEAFF
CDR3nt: TGTGCCAGCAGTAGCCGGGACAAGAACACTGAAGCTTTCTTT

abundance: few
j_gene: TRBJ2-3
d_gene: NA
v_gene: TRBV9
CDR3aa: CASSRDLPSTDTQYF
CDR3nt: TGTGCCAGCAGCCGCGACTTACCTAGCACAGATACGCAGTATTTT

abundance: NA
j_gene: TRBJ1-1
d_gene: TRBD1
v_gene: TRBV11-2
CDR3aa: CASSPRQGLGNTEAFF
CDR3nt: TGTGCCAGCAGCCCGAGACAGGGATTGGGGAACACTGAAGCTTTCTTT

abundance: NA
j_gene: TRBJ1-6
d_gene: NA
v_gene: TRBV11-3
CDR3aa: CASSLGGDNSPLHF
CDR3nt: TGTGCCAGCAGCTTGGGGGGAGATAATTCACCCCTCCACTTT

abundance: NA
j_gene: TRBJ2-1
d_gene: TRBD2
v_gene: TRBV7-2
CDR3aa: CASSPFSGSSYNEQFF
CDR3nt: TGTGCCAGCAGCCCATTCAGCGGGAGCTCCTACAATGAGCAGTTCTTC

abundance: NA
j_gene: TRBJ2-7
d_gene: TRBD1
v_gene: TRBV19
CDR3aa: CASSPGTGGTYEQYF
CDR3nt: TGTGCCAGTAGTCCCGGGACAGGGGGAACCTACGAGCAGTACTTC

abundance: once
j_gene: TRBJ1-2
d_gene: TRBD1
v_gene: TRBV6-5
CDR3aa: CASSYSWDRPWDGYTF
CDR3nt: TGTGCCAGCAGTTACTCGTGGGACAGGCCCTGGGATGGCTACACCTTC

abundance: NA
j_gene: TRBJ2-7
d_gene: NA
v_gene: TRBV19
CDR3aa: CASSIGSGAYEQYF
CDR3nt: TGTGCCAGTAGTATAGGGAGCGGAGCCTACGAGCAGTACTTC

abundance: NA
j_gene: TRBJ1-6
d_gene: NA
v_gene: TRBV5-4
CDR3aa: CASSLAGGTSSPLHF
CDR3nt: TGTGCCAGCAGCTTGGCCGGGGGAACTAGTTCACCCCTCCACTTT